These T cell receptor beta chains were read from a single sample in a study of blood T cell repertoires in COVID-19. Sequencing used immunoSEQ multiplex PCR; TCRdb keeps in-frame clones, though not all of them. This sample yields a few hundred thousand clones, of which 82% are seen a single time; roughly 8% belongs to the top ten. Sequenced material: peripheral blood. Receptors were obtained from a woman older than 75 with COVID-19, enrolled during active disease. Both conserved end residues are part of each CDR3. The D gene is left open where the match is weak. Clone size is not always given. Where it is, it says once, few, many or a class for expanded clones.

clone size | D gene | J gene | V gene | CDR3 DNA | CDR3 protein
NA | TRBD1 | TRBJ2-2 | TRBV4-1 | TGCGCCAGCAGCCAGGGGGACAGGGCGAATACCGGGGAGCTGTTTTTT | CASSQGDRANTGELFF
NA | NA | TRBJ1-2 | TRBV4-1 | TGCGCCAGCTCACCAGGAGCAGGGGCTATCTATGGCTACACCTTC | CASSPGAGAIYGYTF
NA | NA | TRBJ1-5 | TRBV7-8 | TGTGCCAGCAGCTTGTCCGGGAACTATCAGCCCCAGCATTTT | CASSLSGNYQPQHF
NA | NA | TRBJ2-1 | TRBV7-9 | TGTGCCAGCAGCCATGGGGGGTTCACCTACAATGAGCAGTTCTTC | CASSHGGFTYNEQFF
NA | NA | TRBJ1-1 | TRBV28 | TGTGCCAGCAGTTTCCCCCAGGTGGCTGAAGCTTTCTTT | CASSFPQVAEAFF
NA | NA | TRBJ1-1 | TRBV3-1/TRBV3-2 | TGTGCCAGCAGCCCCAGGGGACTAAACACTGAAGCTTTCTTT | CASSPRGLNTEAFF
NA | NA | TRBJ1-1 | TRBV29-1 | TGCAGCGTCCTCAGGGACATGAACACTGAAGCTTTCTTT | CSVLRDMNTEAFF
NA | TRBD2 | TRBJ2-3 | TRBV13 | TGTGCCAGCAGCTCCAAACTAGCGACTAGCACAGATACGCAGTATTTT | CASSSKLATSTDTQYF
NA | NA | TRBJ2-7 | TRBV29-1 | TGCAGCGTTGCTAGTGGCGGCTACGAGCAGTACTTC | CSVASGGYEQYF
NA | NA | TRBJ1-2 | TRBV20-1 | TGCAGTGTCAGGGCTCTCTATGGCTACACCTTC | CSVRALYGYTF
NA | NA | TRBJ1-5 | TRBV2 | TGTGCCAGCAGTGAAGGGTACACTAGCAATCAGCCCCAGCATTTT | CASSEGYTSNQPQHF
NA | NA | TRBJ1-4 | TRBV9 | TGTGCCAGCAGCCTCTCGGTAGCTAATGAAAAACTGTTTTTT | CASSLSVANEKLFF
NA | TRBD1 | TRBJ1-5 | TRBV30 | TGTGCCTGGAGCCGGACAGGGGGCGAACAGCCCCAGCATTTT | CAWSRTGGEQPQHF
NA | NA | TRBJ1-3 | TRBV11-2 | TGTGCCAGCAGCTTAGTGTTCAGGGGATTTGGAAACACCATATATTTT | CASSLVFRGFGNTIYF
NA | TRBD2 | TRBJ2-5 | TRBV7-2 | TGTGCCAGCAGCTTTATTGGCCTGACTAGCGGGAGGGCGGAGACCCAGTACTTC | CASSFIGLTSGRAETQYF
NA | TRBD2 | TRBJ2-5 | TRBV5-1 | TGCGCCAGCAGCTTGAAACTAGCGGGGGTAGAGACCCAGTACTTC | CASSLKLAGVETQYF
NA | NA | TRBJ1-2 | TRBV9 | TGTGCCAGCAGCTCTCGGGCAGGGATCGGCTATGGCTACACCTTC | CASSSRAGIGYGYTF
NA | TRBD1 | TRBJ1-1 | TRBV2 | TGTGCCAGCAGTGAACCGGCGGGACAGGATAAGGAAGCTTTCTTT | CASSEPAGQDKEAFF
NA | NA | TRBJ1-3 | TRBV3-1/TRBV3-2 | TGTGCCAGCAGCCAAGACCGCCGAGGGCGCGGAAACACCATATATTTT | CASSQDRRGRGNTIYF
NA | NA | TRBJ2-7 | TRBV29-1 | TGCAGCGTTGAAGTTGAGGCCTACGAGCAGTACTTC | CSVEVEAYEQYF
once | NA | TRBJ1-5 | TRBV4-1 | TGCGCCAGCAGCCAAGAGGGAGGGAGCAATCAGCCCCAGCATTTT | CASSQEGGSNQPQHF
NA | TRBD2 | TRBJ2-5 | TRBV7-2 | TGTGCCAGCAGCTTAGAGGGGGGACTAGCGGGGACCCAGTACTTC | CASSLEGGLAGTQYF
NA | TRBD1 | TRBJ1-2 | TRBV6-5 | TGTGCCAGCAGGACGAAAGACAGGGGCTATGGCTACACCTTC | CASRTKDRGYGYTF